This T cell receptor beta chain was captured by sequencing in a study of blood T cell repertoires in COVID-19. The table came from immunoSEQ multiplex PCR; TCRdb's copy has only in-frame clones and leaves some out. The sample consists of some 93,000 clones, 80% to 90% of them appearing once. CDR1 is MDHEN, CDR2 SYDVKM, per germline. V lost 5 bases and J lost 1, with 11 bases in between. This CDR3 has 14 amino acids. A few counts support this clone. The chain is built from TRBV28 and TRBJ1-1; D is undetermined. Sequencing was done on a sample of peripheral blood. This receptor was obtained from a woman older than 75 with acute or convalescent COVID-19. The CDR3 here is CASSIPDKNTEAFF. The CDR3 coding sequence is TGTGCCAGCAGTATTCCTGACAAGAACACTGAAGCTTTCTTT.